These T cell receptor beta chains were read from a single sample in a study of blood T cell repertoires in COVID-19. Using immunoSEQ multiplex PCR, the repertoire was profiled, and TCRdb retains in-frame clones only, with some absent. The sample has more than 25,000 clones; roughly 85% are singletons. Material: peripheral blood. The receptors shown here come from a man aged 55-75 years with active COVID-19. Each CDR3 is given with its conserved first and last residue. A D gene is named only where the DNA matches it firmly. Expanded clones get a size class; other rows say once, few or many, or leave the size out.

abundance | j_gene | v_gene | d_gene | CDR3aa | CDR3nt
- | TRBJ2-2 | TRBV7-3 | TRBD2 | CASSPTSGKGSGELFF | TGTGCCAGCAGCCCAACTAGCGGCAAAGGGTCCGGGGAGCTGTTTTTT
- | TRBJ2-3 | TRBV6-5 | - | CASNLRRGTDTQYF | TGTGCCAGCAACTTACGGAGGGGCACAGATACGCAGTATTTT
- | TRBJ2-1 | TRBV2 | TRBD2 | CASKKREYNEQFF | TGTGCCAGCAAGAAGCGGGAGTACAATGAGCAGTTCTTC
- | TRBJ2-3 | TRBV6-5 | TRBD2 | CAASGTSETDTQYF | TGTGCCGCGTCCGGGACTAGTGAGACAGATACGCAGTATTTT
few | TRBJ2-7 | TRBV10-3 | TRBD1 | CAINPRQGSGEQYF | TGTGCCATCAACCCGAGACAGGGCTCCGGCGAGCAGTACTTC
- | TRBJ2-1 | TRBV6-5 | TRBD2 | CASSPNGRPYNEQFF | TGTGCCAGCAGTCCGAACGGGAGGCCCTACAATGAGCAGTTCTTC
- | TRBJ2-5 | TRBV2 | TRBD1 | CASSVPGTGGLETQYF | TGTGCCAGCAGTGTACCCGGGACAGGGGGCTTAGAGACCCAGTACTTC
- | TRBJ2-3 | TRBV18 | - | CASSPTDYGGGNTQYF | TGTGCCAGCTCACCAACGGACTATGGGGGTGGAAATACGCAGTATTTT
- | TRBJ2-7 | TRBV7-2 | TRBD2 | CASKPPGGVYEQYF | TGTGCCAGCAAACCCCCGGGGGGGGTCTACGAGCAGTACTTC
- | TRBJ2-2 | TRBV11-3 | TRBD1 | CASSPRTGSGELFF | TGTGCCAGCAGCCCCCGGACAGGGTCTGGGGAGCTGTTTTTT
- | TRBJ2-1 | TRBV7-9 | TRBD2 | CASKLAGNSYNEQFF | TGTGCCAGCAAACTAGCGGGAAACTCCTACAATGAGCAGTTCTTC
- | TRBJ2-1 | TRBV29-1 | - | CSVRRQTYNEQFF | TGCAGCGTAAGGCGGCAGACCTACAATGAGCAGTTCTTC
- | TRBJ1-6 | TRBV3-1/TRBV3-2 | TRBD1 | CASRPGQGQSPLHF | TGTGCCAGCAGACCGGGACAGGGTCAGTCACCCCTCCACTTT
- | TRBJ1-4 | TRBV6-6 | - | CAGKRGNEKLFF | TGTGCCGGCAAACGGGGAAATGAAAAACTGTTTTTT
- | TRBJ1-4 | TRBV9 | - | CASSVTATSLEKLFF | TGTGCCAGCAGCGTAACGGCCACATCACTAGAAAAACTGTTTTTT
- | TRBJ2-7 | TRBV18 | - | CASSLAPGLLYEQYF | TGTGCCAGCTCACTAGCTCCAGGACTCCTCTACGAGCAGTACTTC
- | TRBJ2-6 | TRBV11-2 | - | CASSVTSSGANVLTF | TGTGCCAGCAGCGTCACAAGTTCTGGGGCCAACGTCCTGACTTTC
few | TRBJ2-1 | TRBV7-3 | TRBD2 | CASSPFSGGSYNEQFF | TGTGCCAGCAGCCCCTTTTCGGGGGGCTCCTACAATGAGCAGTTCTTC
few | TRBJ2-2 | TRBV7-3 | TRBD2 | CASSLTATTTAGVTGELFF | TGTGCCAGCAGCTTAACGGCAACAACCACCGCGGGAGTCACCGGGGAGCTGTTTTTT
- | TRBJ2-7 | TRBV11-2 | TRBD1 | CASSLGGQGGYEQYF | TGTGCCAGCAGCTTAGGGGGACAGGGCGGATACGAGCAGTACTTC
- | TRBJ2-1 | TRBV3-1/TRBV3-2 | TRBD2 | CASSQWRPTSGYNEQFF | TGTGCCAGCAGCCAATGGCGCCCTACTAGCGGTTACAATGAGCAGTTCTTC
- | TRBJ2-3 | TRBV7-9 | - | CASSSAAGYF | TGTGCCAGCAGCTCCGCCGCGGGGTATTTT
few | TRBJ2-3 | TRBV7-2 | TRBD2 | CASSPLAAFGTDTQYF | TGTGCCAGCAGCCCACTAGCGGCTTTCGGGACAGATACGCAGTATTTT
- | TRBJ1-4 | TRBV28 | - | CASSLSGGRGTGKLFF | TGTGCCAGCAGTTTATCAGGTGGCAGGGGTACCGGAAAACTGTTTTTT
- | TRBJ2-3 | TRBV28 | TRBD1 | CASSPYRGRGTDTQYF | TGTGCCAGCAGTCCTTACAGGGGGCGGGGAACAGATACGCAGTATTTT
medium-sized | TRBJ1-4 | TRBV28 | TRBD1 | CASSLTGGTEKLFF | TGTGCCAGCAGTCTGACAGGGGGAACTGAAAAACTGTTTTTT
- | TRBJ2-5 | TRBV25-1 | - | CASSRRGTLRGETQYF | TGTGCCAGCTCCCGCCGGGGGACCTTAAGGGGAGAGACCCAGTACTTC
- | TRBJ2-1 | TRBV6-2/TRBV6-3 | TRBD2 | CASSYSPSSGIYNEQFF | TGTGCCAGCAGTTACTCCCCCTCTAGCGGGATTTACAATGAGCAGTTCTTC
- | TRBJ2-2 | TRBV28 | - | CASSLSSLGFGTGELFF | TGTGCCAGCAGTTTATCGTCGTTGGGCTTTGGGACCGGGGAGCTGTTTTTT
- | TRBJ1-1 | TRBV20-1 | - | CSAAGLEAFF | TGCAGTGCTGCGGGACTTGAAGCTTTCTTT
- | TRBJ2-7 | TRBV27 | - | CASSLSTGVAYEQYF | TGTGCCAGCAGTTTATCGACCGGGGTGGCCTACGAGCAGTACTTC
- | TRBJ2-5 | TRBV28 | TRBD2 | CASTAGTTLMGTQYF | TGTGCCAGCACAGCCGGGACTACATTGATGGGGACCCAGTACTTC
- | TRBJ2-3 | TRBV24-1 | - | CATSDSSDRTDTQYF | TGTGCCACCAGTGATTCTAGCGATCGCACTGATACGCAGTATTTT
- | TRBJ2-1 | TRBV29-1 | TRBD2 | CSLGTSGSGGSYNEQFF | TGCAGCCTCGGGACTAGCGGGAGTGGGGGCTCCTACAATGAGCAGTTCTTC
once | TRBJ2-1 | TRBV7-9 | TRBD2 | CASSPQTSGTNEQFF | TGTGCCAGCAGCCCGCAGACTAGCGGGACAAATGAGCAGTTCTTC
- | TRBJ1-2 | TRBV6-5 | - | CASSYGGAGYGYTF | TGTGCCAGCAGTTACGGTGGGGCAGGGTATGGCTACACCTTC
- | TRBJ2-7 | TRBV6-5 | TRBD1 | CASMDRGSYEQYF | TGTGCCAGCATGGACAGGGGCTCCTACGAGCAGTACTTC
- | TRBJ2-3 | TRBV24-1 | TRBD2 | CATSGTPGLAGVEGDTQYF | TGTGCCACCAGTGGTACCCCGGGACTAGCGGGAGTTGAAGGAGATACGCAGTATTTT
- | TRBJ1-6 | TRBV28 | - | CASRLQGNNSPLHF | TGTGCCAGCAGATTACAGGGAAATAATTCACCCCTCCACTTT
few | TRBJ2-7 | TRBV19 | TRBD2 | CASRVTSGSYEQYF | TGTGCCAGTAGGGTGACTAGCGGGAGCTACGAGCAGTACTTC
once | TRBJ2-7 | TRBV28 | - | CASSGGTGPYEQYF | TGTGCCAGCAGCGGCGGGACGGGTCCCTACGAGCAGTACTTC
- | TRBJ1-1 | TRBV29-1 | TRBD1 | CSVFINRGMNTEAFF | TGCAGCGTTTTTATTAACAGGGGTATGAACACTGAAGCTTTCTTT
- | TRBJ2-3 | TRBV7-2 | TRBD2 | CASSLVGTSGDTQYF | TGTGCCAGCAGCTTAGTAGGGACTAGCGGAGATACGCAGTATTTT
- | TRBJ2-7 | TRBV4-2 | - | CASSQAGSTPIQYF | TGTGCCAGCAGCCAGGCCGGGAGCACTCCGATACAGTACTTC
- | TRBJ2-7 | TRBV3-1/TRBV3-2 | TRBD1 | CASSQPGQGVTSYEQYF | TGTGCCAGCAGCCAACCTGGGCAGGGGGTAACCTCCTACGAGCAGTACTTC
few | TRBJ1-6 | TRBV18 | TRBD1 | CASSPPEGANSPLHF | TGTGCCAGCTCACCACCCGAGGGGGCGAATTCACCCCTCCACTTT
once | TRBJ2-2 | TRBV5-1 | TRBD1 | CASSLAVNRGTNTGELFF | TGCGCCAGCAGCTTGGCCGTAAACAGGGGGACGAACACCGGGGAGCTGTTTTTT
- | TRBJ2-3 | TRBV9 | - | CASSVARVSDTQYF | TGTGCCAGCAGCGTAGCGAGGGTTTCAGATACGCAGTATTTT
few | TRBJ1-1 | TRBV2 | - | CASSEAARNTEAFF | TGTGCCAGCAGTGAGGCCGCCAGGAACACTGAAGCTTTCTTT
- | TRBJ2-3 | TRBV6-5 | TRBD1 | CASSDRGREDTQYF | TGTGCCAGCAGCGACAGGGGACGGGAAGATACGCAGTATTTT
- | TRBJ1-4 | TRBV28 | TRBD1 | CATKTGVGGEKLFF | TGTGCCACCAAGACAGGGGTGGGAGGTGAAAAACTGTTTTTT
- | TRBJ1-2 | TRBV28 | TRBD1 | CASRPGTAYGYTF | TGTGCCAGCAGACCTGGGACAGCCTATGGCTACACCTTC
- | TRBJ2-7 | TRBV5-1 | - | CASSLEGSRSYEQYF | TGCGCCAGCAGCTTGGAAGGTTCTAGATCCTACGAGCAGTACTTC
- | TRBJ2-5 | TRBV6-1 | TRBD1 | CASSGVMGQLRETQYF | TGTGCCAGCAGTGGTGTAATGGGACAGCTTAGAGAGACCCAGTACTTC
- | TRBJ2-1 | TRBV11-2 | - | CASSLTSGAYNEQFF | TGTGCCAGCAGCTTAACATCGGGGGCCTACAATGAGCAGTTCTTC
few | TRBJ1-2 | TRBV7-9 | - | CASGRQEVNYGYTF | TGTGCCAGCGGCAGACAGGAGGTTAACTATGGCTACACCTTC